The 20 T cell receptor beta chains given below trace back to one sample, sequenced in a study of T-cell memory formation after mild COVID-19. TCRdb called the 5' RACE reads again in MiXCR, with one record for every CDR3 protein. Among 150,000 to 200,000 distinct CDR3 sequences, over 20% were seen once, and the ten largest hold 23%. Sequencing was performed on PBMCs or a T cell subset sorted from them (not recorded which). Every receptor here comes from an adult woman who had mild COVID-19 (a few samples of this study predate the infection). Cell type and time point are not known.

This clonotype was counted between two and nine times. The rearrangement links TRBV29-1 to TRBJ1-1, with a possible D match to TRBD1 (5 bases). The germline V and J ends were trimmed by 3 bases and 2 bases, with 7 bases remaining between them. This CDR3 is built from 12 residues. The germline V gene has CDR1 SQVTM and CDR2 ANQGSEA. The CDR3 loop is CSVDGGNTEAFF. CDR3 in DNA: TGCAGCGTTGATGGGGGAAACACTGAAGCTTTCTTT.

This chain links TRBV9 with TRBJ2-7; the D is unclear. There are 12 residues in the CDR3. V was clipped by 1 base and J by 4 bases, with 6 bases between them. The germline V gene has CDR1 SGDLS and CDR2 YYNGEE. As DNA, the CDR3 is TGTGCCAGCAGCGTACACGGATACGAGCAGTACTTC. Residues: CASSVHGYEQYF.

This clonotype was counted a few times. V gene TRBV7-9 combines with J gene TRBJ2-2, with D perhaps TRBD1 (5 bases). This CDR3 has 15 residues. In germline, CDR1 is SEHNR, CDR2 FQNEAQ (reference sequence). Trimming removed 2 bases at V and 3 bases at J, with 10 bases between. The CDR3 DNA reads TGTGCCAGCAGCTTAAAGGGGTTCCACACCGGGGAGCTGTTTTTT. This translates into CASSLKGFHTGELFF. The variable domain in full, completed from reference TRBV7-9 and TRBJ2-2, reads DTGVSQNPRHKITKRGQNVTFRCDPISEHNRLYWYRQTLGQGPEFLTYFQNEAQLEKSRLLSDRFSAERPKGSFSTLEIQRTEQGDSAMYLCASSLKGFHTGELFFGEGSRLTVL.

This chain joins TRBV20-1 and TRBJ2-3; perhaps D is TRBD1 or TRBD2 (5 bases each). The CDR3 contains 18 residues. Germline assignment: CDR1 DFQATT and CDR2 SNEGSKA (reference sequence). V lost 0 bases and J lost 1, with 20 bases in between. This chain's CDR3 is CSARDWLSEGPRTDTQYF. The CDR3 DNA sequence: TGCAGTGCTAGAGATTGGCTTTCAGAGGGGCCGCGCACAGATACGCAGTATTTT.

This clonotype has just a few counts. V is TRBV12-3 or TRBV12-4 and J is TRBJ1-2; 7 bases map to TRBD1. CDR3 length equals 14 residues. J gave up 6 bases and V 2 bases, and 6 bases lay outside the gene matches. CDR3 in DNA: TGTGCCAGCAGTTTAACCGGGACAGAGGATGGCTACACCTTC. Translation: CASSLTGTEDGYTF.

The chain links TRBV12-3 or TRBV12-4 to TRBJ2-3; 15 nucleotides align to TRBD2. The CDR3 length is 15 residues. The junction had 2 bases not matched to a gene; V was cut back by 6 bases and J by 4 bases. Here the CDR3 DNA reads TGTGCCAGCAGGGGACTAGCGGGGGGAGCAGATACGCAGTATTTT. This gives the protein CASRGLAGGADTQYF.

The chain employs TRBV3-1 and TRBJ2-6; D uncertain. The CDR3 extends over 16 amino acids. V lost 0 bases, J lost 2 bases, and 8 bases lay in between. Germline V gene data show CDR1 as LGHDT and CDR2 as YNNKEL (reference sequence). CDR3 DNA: TGTGCCAGCAGCCAAGATGGCACTGCTGGGGCCAACGTCCTGACTTTC. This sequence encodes CASSQDGTAGANVLTF.

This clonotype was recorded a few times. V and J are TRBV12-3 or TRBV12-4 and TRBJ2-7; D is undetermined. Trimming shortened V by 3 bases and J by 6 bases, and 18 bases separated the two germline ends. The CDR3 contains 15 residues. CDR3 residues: CASSFQAGTLREQYF. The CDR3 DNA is TGTGCCAGCAGTTTCCAGGCCGGAACCCTACGCGAGCAGTACTTC.

CDR3 in DNA: TGCGCCAGCAGCCCGGACAGTCCTGAAGCTTTCTTT. This sequence encodes CASSPDSPEAFF. This chain uses TRBV5-1 with TRBJ1-1; a weak D match, TRBD1 (6 bases). The V and J ends lost 4 bases and 6 bases respectively, with 10 bases between them. Germline V gives CDR1 SGHRS, CDR2 YFSETQ. CDR3 length: 12 amino acids.

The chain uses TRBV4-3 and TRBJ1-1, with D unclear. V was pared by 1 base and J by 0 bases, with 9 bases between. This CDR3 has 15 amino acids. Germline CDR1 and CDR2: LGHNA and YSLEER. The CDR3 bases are TGCGCCAGCAGCCAAGTACAAATCGTGAACACTGAAGCTTTCTTT. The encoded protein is CASSQVQIVNTEAFF.

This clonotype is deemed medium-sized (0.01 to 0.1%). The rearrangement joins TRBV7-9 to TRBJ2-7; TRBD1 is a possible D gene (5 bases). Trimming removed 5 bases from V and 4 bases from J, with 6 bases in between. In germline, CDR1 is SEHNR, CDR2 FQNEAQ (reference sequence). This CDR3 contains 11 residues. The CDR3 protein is CASSPGYEQYF. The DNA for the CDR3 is TGTGCCAGCAGCCCAGGGTACGAGCAGTACTTC.

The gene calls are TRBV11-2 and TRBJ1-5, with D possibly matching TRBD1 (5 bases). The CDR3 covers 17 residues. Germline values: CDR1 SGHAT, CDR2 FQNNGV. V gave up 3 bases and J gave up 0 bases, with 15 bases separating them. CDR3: CASSLERQRYSNQPQHF. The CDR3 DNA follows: TGTGCCAGCAGCTTGGAGAGACAGAGATATAGCAATCAGCCCCAGCATTTT. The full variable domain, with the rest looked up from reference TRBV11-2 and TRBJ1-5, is EAGVAQSPRYKIIEKRQSVAFWCNPISGHATLYWYQQILGQGPKLLIQFQNNGVVDDSQLPKDRFSAERLKGVDSTLKIQPAKLEDSAVYLCASSLERQRYSNQPQHFGDGTRLSIL.

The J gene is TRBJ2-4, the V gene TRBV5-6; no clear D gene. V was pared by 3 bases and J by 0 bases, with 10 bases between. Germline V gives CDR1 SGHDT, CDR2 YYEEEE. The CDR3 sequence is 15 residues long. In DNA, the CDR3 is TGTGCCAGCAGCTACCCGGATCCAGCCAAAAACATTCAGTACTTC. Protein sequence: CASSYPDPAKNIQYF.

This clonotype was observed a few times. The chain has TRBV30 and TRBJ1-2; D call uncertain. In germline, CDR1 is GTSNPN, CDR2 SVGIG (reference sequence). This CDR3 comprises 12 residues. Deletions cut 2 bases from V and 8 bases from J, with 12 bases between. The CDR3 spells CAWSPLWVGYTF. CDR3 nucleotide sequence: TGTGCCTGGAGTCCTCTGTGGGTCGGCTACACCTTC.

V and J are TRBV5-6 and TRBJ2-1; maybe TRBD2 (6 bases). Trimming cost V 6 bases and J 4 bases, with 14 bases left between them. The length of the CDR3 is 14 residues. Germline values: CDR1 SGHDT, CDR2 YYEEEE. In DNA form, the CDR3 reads TGTGCCAGCACTCGTGGGGGGTTTTACAATGAGCAGTTCTTC. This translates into CASTRGGFYNEQFF.

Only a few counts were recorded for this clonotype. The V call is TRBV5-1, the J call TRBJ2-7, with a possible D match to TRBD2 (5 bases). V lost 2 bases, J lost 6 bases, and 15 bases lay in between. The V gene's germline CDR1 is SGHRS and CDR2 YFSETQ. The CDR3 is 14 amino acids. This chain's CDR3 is CASSLGSGRVEQYF. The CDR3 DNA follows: TGCGCCAGCAGCTTAGGCTCGGGAAGGGTCGAGCAGTACTTC.

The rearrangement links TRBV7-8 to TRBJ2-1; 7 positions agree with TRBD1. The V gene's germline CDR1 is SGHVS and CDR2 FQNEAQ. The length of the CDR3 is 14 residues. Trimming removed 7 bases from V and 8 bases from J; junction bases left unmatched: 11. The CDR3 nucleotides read TGTGCCAGCAACCCAAGGGACAGTTTCGATGAGCAGTTCTTC. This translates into CASNPRDSFDEQFF.

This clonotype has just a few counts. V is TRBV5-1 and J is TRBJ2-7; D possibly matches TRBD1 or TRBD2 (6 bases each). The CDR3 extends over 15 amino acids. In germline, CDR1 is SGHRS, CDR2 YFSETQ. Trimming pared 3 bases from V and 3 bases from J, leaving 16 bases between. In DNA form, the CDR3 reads TGCGCCAGCAGCTCCGTGGGGGGCGGTCTCTACGAGCAGTACTTC. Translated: CASSSVGGGLYEQYF.

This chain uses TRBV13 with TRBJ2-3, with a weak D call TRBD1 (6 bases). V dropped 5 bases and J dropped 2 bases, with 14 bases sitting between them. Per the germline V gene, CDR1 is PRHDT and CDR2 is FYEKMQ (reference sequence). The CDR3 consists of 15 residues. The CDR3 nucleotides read TGTGCCAGCAGCCCCCGGACAGTCGTCACAGATACGCAGTATTTT. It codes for CASSPRTVVTDTQYF.

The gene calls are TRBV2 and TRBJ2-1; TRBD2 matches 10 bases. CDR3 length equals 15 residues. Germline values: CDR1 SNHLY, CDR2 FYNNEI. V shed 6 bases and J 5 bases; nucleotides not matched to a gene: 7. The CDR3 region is CASRERGGQNNEQFF. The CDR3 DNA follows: TGTGCCAGCAGAGAGCGGGGGGGCCAAAACAATGAGCAGTTCTTC.